These 14 T cell receptor beta chains originate from one sample sequenced in a study of T cell repertoires in cytomegalovirus infection. TCRdb used MiXCR to reprocess the reads, holding one entry per CDR3 protein. This sample yields approximately 71,000 distinct CDR3 sequences, of which around 3.8% are seen a single time; roughly 22% belongs to the top ten. Sequenced: PBMCs. All receptors derive from a human donor in good health (CMV status not recorded). Some clones in this sample may be carry-over from other donors' samples.

This clonotype has more than one count but fewer than ten. The rearrangement uses TRBV4-2 and TRBJ1-2; D gene ambiguous. Between the trimmed V and J ends, which lost 0 bases and 0 bases, there was a span of 5 bases. From germline, CDR1 is LGHNA and CDR2 YNFKEQ. This CDR3 contains 14 residues. In DNA, the CDR3 is TGTGCCAGCAGCCAAGAAGAAGCTAACTATGGCTACACCTTC. Translating it yields CASSQEEANYGYTF.

This clonotype appeared many times. The genes are TRBV12-3 or TRBV12-4 and TRBJ2-3, with D perhaps given as TRBD1 or TRBD2 (5 bases each). The CDR3 consists of 15 residues. V lost 3 bases and J 5 bases, leaving 15 bases between the germline ends. The CDR3 nucleotides are TGTGCCAGCAGTTTGAAGGGTGGGGCGGGAGATACGCAGTATTTT. The encoded protein is CASSLKGGAGDTQYF.

This clonotype was seen ten or more times. This rearrangement joins TRBV7-3 to TRBJ2-2; 9 nucleotides align to TRBD2. This CDR3 has 19 amino acids. J gave up 0 bases and V 2 bases, and 10 bases lay outside the gene matches. Germline CDR1 SGHTA, CDR2 FQGTGA. The DNA for the CDR3 is TGTGCCAGCAGCTTAGTTGGCCTAGCGGGATACTCGAACACCGGGGAGCTGTTTTTT. It encodes CASSLVGLAGYSNTGELFF.

In its sample, this clonotype was seen many times. J is TRBJ2-5 and V is TRBV7-6, with 7 positions matching TRBD1. The CDR3 is made up of 16 amino acids. The germline gives CDR1 SGHVS, CDR2 FNYEAQ. Unmatched junction bases numbered 11, after V lost 4 bases and J lost 3 bases. The CDR3 is CASSYPPGQIEETQYF. The DNA of the CDR3 is TGTGCCAGCAGCTACCCCCCGGGACAGATCGAAGAGACCCAGTACTTC.

This clonotype was detected many times. This chain links TRBV7-2 with TRBJ2-1; TRBD2 is a possible D gene (5 bases). Germline lookup yields CDR1 SGHTA and CDR2 FQGNSA. Trimming shortened V by 1 base and J by 3 bases, and 10 bases separated the two germline ends. The CDR3 runs 15 residues. CDR3 in amino acids: CASSLDRTRYNEQFF. The CDR3 DNA reads as TGTGCCAGCAGCTTAGATCGGACTCGCTACAATGAGCAGTTCTTC.

At least ten counts were recorded for this clonotype. The chain is built from TRBV7-2 and TRBJ2-1, with 7 bases aligning to TRBD2. Germline trimming cut 1 base from V and 1 base from J; bases unmatched to any gene: 7. Germline CDR1 SGHTA, CDR2 FQGNSA. This CDR3 is built from 17 residues. CDR3 in DNA: TGTGCCAGCAGCTTAGAGGTTGCGGGAGTATCCTACAATGAGCAGTTCTTC. Amino acid sequence: CASSLEVAGVSYNEQFF. The whole variable domain, remainder taken from reference TRBV7-2 and TRBJ2-1, is GAGVSQSPSNKVTEKGKDVELRCDPISGHTALYWYRQSLGQGLEFLIYFQGNSAPDKSGLPSDRFSAERTGGSVSTLTIQRTQQEDSAVYLCASSLEVAGVSYNEQFFGPGTRLTVL.

In its sample, this clonotype was seen a few times. V gene TRBV10-3 combines with J gene TRBJ2-1; D is uncertain. CDR3 size: 16 residues. Deletions cut 0 bases from V and 0 bases from J, with 9 bases between. The germline V gene encodes CDR1 ENHRY and CDR2 SYGVKD. The chain's CDR3 is CAISESDWDSYNEQFF. CDR3 coding DNA: TGTGCCATCAGTGAGTCCGACTGGGACTCCTACAATGAGCAGTTCTTC.

At least ten counts were recorded for this clonotype. The V and J genes are TRBV7-6 and TRBJ2-2; 7 nucleotides align to TRBD2. This CDR3 region has 15 residues. With V trimmed by 5 bases and J by 0 bases, 3 bases remained unmatched. The germline gives CDR1 SGHVS, CDR2 FNYEAQ. This chain's CDR3 is CASSPSGANTGELFF. The CDR3, as DNA: TGTGCCAGCAGCCCGAGCGGGGCGAACACCGGGGAGCTGTTTTTT.

This clonotype was seen ten or more times. This chain joins TRBV14 and TRBJ2-2; D ambiguous. The length of the CDR3 is 17 residues. Germline values: CDR1 SGHDN, CDR2 FVKESK. V was pared by 0 bases and J by 4 bases, with 15 bases between. The CDR3 here is CASSQDIVTALTGELFF. CDR3 nucleotide sequence: TGTGCCAGCAGCCAAGATATCGTGACCGCCCTCACCGGGGAGCTGTTTTTT.

There are many counts of this clonotype. This sequence joins TRBV4-1 and TRBJ1-1; no clear D gene. CDR3 length: 15 residues. Germline V gene lookup returns CDR1 MGHRA and CDR2 YSYEKL. V dropped 4 bases and J dropped 0 bases, with 12 bases sitting between them. CDR3 loop: CASSPGGRMNTEAFF. The CDR3 DNA sequence: TGCGCCAGCAGCCCCGGAGGACGGATGAACACTGAAGCTTTCTTT.

This clonotype was picked up a small number of times. V and J are TRBV7-3 and TRBJ2-7, with 7 bases matching TRBD2. After removal of 2 bases from V and 7 bases from J, the junction contained 5 bases not matched to a gene. The CDR3 has 13 amino acids. CDR1 and CDR2 (germline): SGHTA, FQGTGA. DNA for the CDR3: TGTGCCAGCAGCTTACAGCCAGCGGGGGAGCAGTACTTC. Its protein product is CASSLQPAGEQYF.

This clonotype was recorded many times. The chain is built from TRBV6-1 and TRBJ2-2, with 11 bases fitting TRBD2. The junction had 14 bases not matched to a gene; V was cut back by 5 bases and J by 6 bases. The CDR3 loop spans 18 amino acids. The germline CDR1 and CDR2 sequences are MNHNS and SASEGT. The CDR3 spells CASSYLRPGLAAPGELFF. In DNA, the CDR3 is TGTGCCAGCAGTTATTTGAGACCGGGACTAGCGGCCCCCGGGGAGCTGTTTTTT.

Ten or more counts support this clonotype. The V call is TRBV6-2 or TRBV6-3, the J call TRBJ2-1, with 9 bases that match TRBD2. V trimming: 6 bases; J trimming: 8 bases; junction bases outside the gene matches: 8. The CDR3 is 14 residues long. Germline lookup yields CDR1 MNHEY and CDR2 SVGEGT. In nucleotides, the CDR3 is TGTGCCAGCAGCCTAGCGGGGTCGTTCGATGAGCAGTTCTTC. Residues: CASSLAGSFDEQFF.

This clonotype was seen repeatedly, ten times or more. J is TRBJ2-2 and V is TRBV7-2; D is unresolved. CDR3 length: 14 residues. Germline loops: CDR1 SGHTA, CDR2 FQGNSA. V dropped 1 base and J dropped 4 bases, with 7 bases sitting between them. CDR3 residues: CASSLERTTGELFF. In DNA form, the CDR3 reads TGTGCCAGCAGCTTAGAGAGAACCACCGGGGAGCTGTTTTTT.